These 24 T cell receptor beta chains came from one sample sequenced in a study of a mutant IDH1 vaccine in newly diagnosed glioma. The table came from immunoSEQ multiplex PCR; TCRdb's copy has only in-frame clones and leaves some out. The repertoire consists of tens of thousands of clones, with approximately 85% occurring once and the leading ten covering 0.6% to 0.95%. Time point: week 23, last vaccination. A 20-mer mutant IDH1 peptide at 300 ug was injected subcutaneously with topical imiquimod. No antigen is known for these receptors. This specimen consisted of PBMCs, obtained from a glioma patient whose treatment included an IDH1 peptide vaccine. These receptors came from a woman aged 45-60 years with glioma.

The chain recombines TRBV6-5 with TRBJ1-1, with D uncertain. The V end lost 9 bases, the J end lost 3 bases, and 11 bases lay between the germline ends. This CDR3 spans 12 amino acids. CDR1 is MNHEY and CDR2 is SVGAGI in the germline V gene. The CDR3 nucleotides read TGTGCCAGTGGAGCTCCCTACACTGAAGCTTTCTTT. Residues: CASGAPYTEAFF.

This clone was seen more than once but under ten times. The chain employs TRBV11-1 and TRBJ2-7; TRBD1 aligns across 10 bases. The CDR3 runs 15 residues. Trimming removed 5 bases from V and 4 bases from J; junction bases left unmatched: 8. Germline V gene sequence: CDR1 SGHAT, CDR2 FQDESV (reference sequence). For the CDR3, the DNA is TGTGCCAGCAGCCCCCGGGACAGGGGTTTATACGAGCAGTACTTC. Translated, it gives CASSPRDRGLYEQYF.

The chain combines TRBV27 with TRBJ2-1; TRBD2 is a possible D gene (6 bases). Trimming cost V 6 bases and J 5 bases, with 17 bases left between them. CDR1 is MNHEY and CDR2 is SMNVEV in the germline V gene (reference sequence). This CDR3 spans 15 amino acids. The CDR3 region has the DNA TGTGCCAGCAGCTATGCCCAAGGCGGGAACAATGAGCAGTTCTTC. Translating gives CASSYAQGGNNEQFF.

This sequence joins TRBV30 and TRBJ2-7; 7 bases map to TRBD1. J lost 7 bases, V lost 3 bases, and 9 bases had no gene match. Germline V gene lookup returns CDR1 GTSNPN and CDR2 SVGIG (reference sequence). The length of the CDR3 is 13 residues. In nucleotides, the CDR3 is TGTGCCTGGAGCCTCACAGGGGCCGAAGAGCAGTACTTC. It translates to CAWSLTGAEEQYF.

This clone was counted a single time. The genes are TRBV11-3 and TRBJ2-6; 10 nucleotides agree with TRBD1. Germline V gene lookup returns CDR1 SGHNT and CDR2 YENEEA. The trim removed 5 bases at V and 0 bases at J, leaving 13 bases unmatched. The CDR3 length is 20 residues. The chain's CDR3 is CASSPTVGQGSYSGANVLTF. CDR3 sequence (DNA): TGTGCCAGCAGCCCGACCGTGGGACAGGGGTCATACTCTGGGGCCAACGTCCTGACTTTC.

The CDR3 reads CASRLTGTSSYEQYF. Written as DNA, the CDR3 is TGTGCCAGCAGATTAACCGGGACTAGCAGTTACGAGCAGTACTTC. V gene TRBV2 combines with J gene TRBJ2-7, with 9 positions matching TRBD2. This CDR3 has 15 amino acids. From germline, CDR1 is SNHLY and CDR2 FYNNEI. V lost 6 bases and J lost 4; bases outside the gene matches: 10.

V is TRBV5-6 and J is TRBJ1-2; TRBD1 agrees at 10 bases. The V and J ends lost 4 bases and 7 bases, in that order; junction bases with no gene match: 10. The germline V gene encodes CDR1 SGHDT and CDR2 YYEEEE. CDR3 size: 15 residues. The CDR3 loop is CASSLGTGAPRGYTF. The CDR3 region has the DNA TGTGCCAGCAGCCTAGGGACAGGGGCCCCTCGTGGCTACACCTTC. Based on the CDR3 plus reference TRBV5-6 and TRBJ1-2, the full variable domain is DAGVTQSPTHLIKTRGQQVTLRCSPKSGHDTVSWYQQALGQGPQFIFQYYEEEERQRGNFPDRFSGHQFPNYSSELNVNALLLGDSALYLCASSLGTGAPRGYTFGSGTRLTVV.

This clone was detected only a few times. The same CDR3 is also encoded by other DNA sequences in this sample. The chain is built from TRBV30 and TRBJ1-1; D is unclear. Germline-derived CDR1 and CDR2 are GTSNPN and SVGIG (reference sequence). The length of the CDR3 is 14 residues. Trimming pared 0 bases from V and 1 base from J, leaving 9 bases between. The CDR3 loop is CAWSVPGRNTEAFF. As DNA, the CDR3 is TGTGCCTGGAGTGTACCCGGGAGGAACACTGAAGCTTTCTTT. Looking up the rest from reference TRBV30 and TRBJ1-1 gives the full variable domain: SQTIHQWPATLVQPVGSPLSLECTVEGTSNPNLYWYRQAAGRGLQLLFYSVGIGQISSEVPQNLSASRPQDRQFILSSKKLLLSDSGFYLCAWSVPGRNTEAFFGQGTRLTVV.

J is TRBJ2-5 and V is TRBV19, with 10 bases identical to TRBD1. CDR3 length: 15 amino acids. CDR1 and CDR2 (germline): LNHDA, SQIVND (reference sequence). V lost 2 bases, J lost 6 bases, and 6 bases stayed unmatched. The CDR3 sequence is CASSIIGTGVKTQYF. The DNA for the CDR3 is TGTGCCAGTAGTATAATAGGGACAGGGGTGAAGACCCAGTACTTC.

The rearrangement uses TRBV18 and TRBJ2-7; 7 bases match TRBD2. J gave up 2 bases and V 1 base, and 2 bases lay outside the gene matches. Germline CDR1 and CDR2: KGHSH and LQKENI. The CDR3 has 14 amino acids. The CDR3 DNA reads TGTGCCAGCTCACCACTGGCGGGGGCCTACGAGCAGTACTTC. Protein: CASSPLAGAYEQYF.

The J gene is TRBJ1-2, the V gene TRBV11-2, with 8 bases identical to TRBD1. Germline CDR1 reads SGHAT; CDR2 reads FQNNGV. This CDR3 is 15 amino acids long. Trimming at V came to 6 bases and at J to 2 bases, leaving 8 bases not matched to a gene. In DNA form, the CDR3 reads TGTGCCAGCAGACATATAAGGACAGGGAACTATGGCTACACCTTC. This gives the protein CASRHIRTGNYGYTF.

This rearrangement joins TRBV5-5 to TRBJ2-7; 9 bases map to TRBD2. The CDR3 totals 19 residues. Trimming removed 2 bases from V and 3 bases from J; junction bases left unmatched: 18. The germline V gene encodes CDR1 SGHKS and CDR2 YYEKEE (reference sequence). The CDR3 reads CASSLGLRGRASYDYEQYF. As DNA, the CDR3 is TGTGCCAGCAGCTTAGGACTACGCGGGAGGGCCTCGTACGACTACGAGCAGTACTTC.

The gene calls are TRBV4-2 and TRBJ1-6; D call uncertain. Germline-derived CDR1 and CDR2 are LGHNA and YNFKEQ. CDR3 length: 13 residues. The V end was cut by 0 bases, the J end by 13 bases, with 10 bases between. CDR3 loop: CASSQEPGNPLHF. CDR3 coding DNA: TGTGCCAGCAGCCAAGAACCGGGGAACCCCCTCCACTTT.

The chain carries TRBV9 and TRBJ2-3; TRBD2 agrees at 10 bases. The germline V gene encodes CDR1 SGDLS and CDR2 YYNGEE. V lost 2 bases, J lost 7 bases, and 7 bases stayed unmatched. The CDR3 has 15 residues. The CDR3 sequence: CASSVLGTSVHTQYF. The CDR3 DNA reads TGTGCCAGCAGCGTCCTCGGGACTAGCGTGCATACGCAGTATTTT.

This chain uses TRBV28 with TRBJ2-7, with D perhaps matching TRBD1 or TRBD2 (5 bases each). This CDR3 has 15 residues. Germline V CDR1 and CDR2: MDHEN, SYDVKM. V lost 5 bases and J 2 bases, leaving 16 bases between the germline ends. CDR3 in amino acids: CASSPPGVGAYEQYF. The DNA for the CDR3 is TGTGCCAGCAGTCCTCCCGGGGTGGGGGCCTACGAGCAGTACTTC.

For the CDR3, the DNA is TGCGCCAGCAGCTTGGCCAGGCTAGCGGGAGGGCCTGGCACCGGGGAGCTGTTTTTT. This translates into CASSLARLAGGPGTGELFF. V usage is TRBV5-1 and J usage is TRBJ2-2; 12 bases align to TRBD2. Germline V gene lookup returns CDR1 SGHRS and CDR2 YFSETQ. The length of the CDR3 is 19 residues. The J segment lost 4 bases and the V segment lost 0 bases, leaving 10 bases of the junction unmatched. Full variable domain (outside the CDR3, taken from reference TRBV5-1 and TRBJ2-2): KAGVTQTPRYLIKTRGQQVTLSCSPISGHRSVSWYQQTPGQGLQFLFEYFSETQRNKGNFPGRFSGRQFSNSRSEMNVSTLELGDSALYLCASSLARLAGGPGTGELFFGEGSRLTVL.

The chain uses TRBV9 and TRBJ1-3; D is ambiguous. The CDR3 spans 16 residues. With 5 bases removed from V and 3 bases from J, the gap between germline ends came to 18 bases. Germline CDR1 reads SGDLS; CDR2 reads YYNGEE. The CDR3 nucleotides are TGTGCCAGCAGTAACCGCGGGGAGTCTCTTGGAAACACCATATATTTT. This translates into CASSNRGESLGNTIYF.

The chain uses TRBV5-1 and TRBJ2-3, with 15 bases identical to TRBD2. CDR1 and CDR2 from the germline V gene are SGHRS and YFSETQ. V gave up 4 bases and J gave up 5 bases; unmatched junction bases: 8. There are 17 residues in the CDR3. The CDR3 sequence: CASSTWTSGRGGDTQYF. In DNA form, the CDR3 reads TGCGCCAGCAGCACCTGGACTAGCGGGAGGGGTGGAGATACGCAGTATTTT.

V and J are TRBV6-5 and TRBJ1-2, with D possibly matching TRBD1 (6 bases). Germline CDR1 and CDR2: MNHEY and SVGAGI. The CDR3 extends over 15 amino acids. V lost 2 bases to trimming and J lost 0 bases, with 10 bases between them. The CDR3 protein is CASSYDGQTNYGYTF. In nucleotides, the CDR3 is TGTGCCAGCAGTTACGACGGACAGACTAACTATGGCTACACCTTC.

The chain couples TRBV7-8 to TRBJ1-5, with D possibly matching TRBD1 (6 bases). The V end was cut by 5 bases, the J end by 9 bases, with 14 bases between. This CDR3 has 13 residues. CDR1 SGHVS and CDR2 FQNEAQ come from the germline V gene. CDR3 sequence reads: CASSPGARGPQHF. CDR3 DNA: TGTGCCAGCAGCCCAGGGGCACGTGGGCCCCAGCATTTT.

This clone was observed a single time. V usage is TRBV27 and J usage is TRBJ1-5, with TRBD1 matching 7 bases. Trimming at V came to 5 bases and at J to 1 base, leaving 2 bases not matched to a gene. This CDR3 is 14 amino acids long. Germline CDR1 and CDR2: MNHEY and SMNVEV (reference sequence). The CDR3 DNA reads TGTGCCAGCAGTCCGACAGGGAGCAATCAGCCCCAGCATTTT. Residues: CASSPTGSNQPQHF.

The chain is built from TRBV15 and TRBJ1-4; possibly TRBD1 for D (5 bases). The V end was cut by 8 bases, the J end by 4 bases, with 14 bases between. This CDR3 comprises 14 residues. Germline values: CDR1 LNHNV, CDR2 YYDKDF (reference sequence). The CDR3 loop is CATHWEGINEKLFF. The DNA of the CDR3 is TGTGCCACCCACTGGGAGGGGATTAATGAAAAACTGTTTTTT.

This clone was detected only once. Here the CDR3 reads CASSGQGATTNEKLFF. The CDR3 nucleotides read TGTGCCAGCAGTGGACAGGGGGCAACAACTAATGAAAAACTGTTTTTT. This chain joins TRBV28 and TRBJ1-4; TRBD1 aligns across 11 bases. The CDR3 consists of 16 residues. Per germline, CDR1 MDHEN and CDR2 SYDVKM. V was pared by 5 bases and J by 0 bases, with 2 bases of the junction left unmatched. Complete variable domain (other parts from reference TRBV28 and TRBJ1-4): DVKVTQSSRYLVKRTGEKVFLECVQDMDHENMFWYRQDPGLGLRLIYFSYDVKMKEKGDIPEGYSVSREKKERFSLILESASTNQTSMYLCASSGQGATTNEKLFFGSGTQLSVL.

The chain uses TRBV28 and TRBJ2-7; the D gene is possibly TRBD1 (6 bases). V gave up 6 bases and J gave up 5 bases, with 20 bases separating them. The V gene's germline CDR1 is MDHEN and CDR2 SYDVKM. CDR3 length: 15 amino acids. In nucleotides, the CDR3 is TGTGCCAGCAGGGGAGACCGGGACACGCTCCACGAGCAGTACTTC. This translates into CASRGDRDTLHEQYF. Based on the CDR3 plus reference TRBV28 and TRBJ2-7, the full variable domain is DVKVTQSSRYLVKRTGEKVFLECVQDMDHENMFWYRQDPGLGLRLIYFSYDVKMKEKGDIPEGYSVSREKKERFSLILESASTNQTSMYLCASRGDRDTLHEQYFGPGTRLTVT.